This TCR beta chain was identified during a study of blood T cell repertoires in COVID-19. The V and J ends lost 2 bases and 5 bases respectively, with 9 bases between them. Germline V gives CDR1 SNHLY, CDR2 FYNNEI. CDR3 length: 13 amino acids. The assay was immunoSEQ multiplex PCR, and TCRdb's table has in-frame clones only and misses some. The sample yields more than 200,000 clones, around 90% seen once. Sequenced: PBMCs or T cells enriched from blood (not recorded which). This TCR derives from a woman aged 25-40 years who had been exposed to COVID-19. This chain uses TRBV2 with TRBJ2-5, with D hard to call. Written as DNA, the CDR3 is TGTGCCAGCAGTGAATACGAGATGGAGACCCAGTACTTC. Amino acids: CASSEYEMETQYF.